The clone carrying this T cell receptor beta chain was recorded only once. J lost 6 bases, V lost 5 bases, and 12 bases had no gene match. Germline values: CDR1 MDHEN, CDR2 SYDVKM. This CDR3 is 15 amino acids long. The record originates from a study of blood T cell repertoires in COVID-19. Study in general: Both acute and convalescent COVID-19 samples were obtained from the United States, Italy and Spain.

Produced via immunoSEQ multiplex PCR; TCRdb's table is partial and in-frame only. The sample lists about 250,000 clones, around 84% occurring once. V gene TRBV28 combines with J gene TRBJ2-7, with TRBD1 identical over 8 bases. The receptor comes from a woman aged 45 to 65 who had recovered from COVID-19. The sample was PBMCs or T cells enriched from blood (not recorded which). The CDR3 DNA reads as TGTGCCAGCAGTAGTGAGGGACAGGCAGGGGGCGAGCAGTACTTC. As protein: CASSSEGQAGGEQYF.